Listed here are 25 T cell receptor beta chains from one sample, sequenced in a study of blood T cell repertoires in COVID-19. The table came from immunoSEQ multiplex PCR; TCRdb's copy has only in-frame clones and leaves some out. The sample has some 70,000 clones, under 85% seen once. The sample taken for sequencing was peripheral blood. These receptors originate from a man aged 55 to 70 with COVID-19, enrolled during active disease.

The chain employs TRBV3-1 (or the pseudogene TRBV3-2) and TRBJ1-4; 7 nucleotides align to TRBD1. After removal of 1 base from V and 8 bases from J, the junction contained 7 bases not matched to a gene. Germline V lookup: CDR1 LGHDT, CDR2 YNNKEL (reference sequence). The CDR3 totals 15 residues. For the CDR3, the DNA is TGTGCCAGCAGCCAAGTGGGGACAGCGGAAGAAAAACTGTTTTTT. This sequence encodes CASSQVGTAEEKLFF.

This clone was seen only once. V and J are TRBV11-2 and TRBJ2-3, with 8 nucleotides matching TRBD1. J gave up 6 bases and V 6 bases, and 8 bases lay outside the gene matches. The germline V gene has CDR1 SGHAT and CDR2 FQNNGV. The CDR3 contains 14 residues. Here the CDR3 DNA reads TGTGCCAGCAGACCAAGGACAGGGTCCGATACGCAGTATTTT. Its protein product is CASRPRTGSDTQYF.

This rearrangement joins TRBV9 to TRBJ2-1; D is possibly TRBD1 (6 bases). The CDR3 length is 14 residues. The V gene lost 4 bases and the J gene lost 6 bases, with 14 bases spanning the gap. Germline V gene lookup returns CDR1 SGDLS and CDR2 YYNGEE. The CDR3, as DNA: TGTGCCAGCAGCCCCCCAGGGGACATCAATGAGCAGTTCTTC. It yields the protein CASSPPGDINEQFF.

The CDR3 DNA follows: TGTGCCACGGGAGGGCGGGGAAACACCGGGGAGCTGTTTTTT. Its protein is CATGGRGNTGELFF. The chain combines TRBV24-1 with TRBJ2-2, with 7 bases fitting TRBD2. Germline CDR1 is KGHDR and CDR2 is SFDVKD. The CDR3 is 14 residues long. V dropped 10 bases and J dropped 2; count of bases not matched to a gene: 6.

This clone has a handful of counts. V and J are TRBV5-6 and TRBJ2-7; 7 nucleotides align to TRBD1. This CDR3 contains 16 residues. V lost 2 bases, J lost 2 bases, and 10 bases stayed unmatched. Germline V CDR1 and CDR2: SGHDT, YYEEEE. The CDR3 sequence: CASSFQSTGQTYEQYF. The CDR3 DNA reads as TGTGCCAGCAGCTTCCAGTCGACAGGGCAAACCTACGAGCAGTACTTC.

The chain employs TRBV7-9 and TRBJ2-2; TRBD2 agrees at 7 bases. Looked up from germline, CDR1 is SEHNR and CDR2 is FQNEAQ (reference sequence). The length of the CDR3 is 18 residues. Losses at the gene ends were 3 bases for V and 5 bases for J; bases not matched to a gene: 15. The CDR3: CASSFRTLSGEGTGELFF. CDR3 DNA: TGTGCCAGCAGCTTTCGGACCCTATCCGGGGAGGGGACCGGGGAGCTGTTTTTT. The full variable domain, its missing parts supplied by reference TRBV7-9 and TRBJ2-2, is DTGVSQNPRHKITKRGQNVTFRCDPISEHNRLYWYRQTLGQGPEFLTYFQNEAQLEKSRLLSDRFSAERPKGSFSTLEIQRTEQGDSAMYLCASSFRTLSGEGTGELFFGEGSRLTVL.

The chain is built from TRBV14 and TRBJ2-7, with 7 bases lining up with TRBD2. Trimming took 0 bases from V and 2 from J; bases not matched to a gene: 7. Looked up from germline, CDR1 is SGHDN and CDR2 is FVKESK. There are 16 residues in the CDR3. The CDR3 DNA reads as TGTGCCAGCAGCCAAGATTCAGCGGGACGAACCTACGAGCAGTACTTC. As protein: CASSQDSAGRTYEQYF.

The V and J genes are TRBV5-1 and TRBJ2-5, with 14 bases fitting TRBD2. The V gene end was trimmed by 2 bases and the J gene end by 4 bases; junction bases not matched to a gene: 4. The CDR3 contains 16 residues. From germline, CDR1 is SGHRS and CDR2 YFSETQ. CDR3 DNA: TGCGCCAGCAGCTTCGGGACTAGCGGGGGAGGAGAGACCCAGTACTTC. Its translation is CASSFGTSGGGETQYF. The full variable domain, rest sourced from reference TRBV5-1 and TRBJ2-5, is KAGVTQTPRYLIKTRGQQVTLSCSPISGHRSVSWYQQTPGQGLQFLFEYFSETQRNKGNFPGRFSGRQFSNSRSEMNVSTLELGDSALYLCASSFGTSGGGETQYFGPGTRLLVL.

The chain recombines TRBV11-2 with TRBJ1-1; perhaps TRBD1 as D (6 bases). This CDR3 has 12 amino acids. Between the trimmed V and J ends, which lost 7 bases and 7 bases, there was a span of 13 bases. The germline V gene has CDR1 SGHAT and CDR2 FQNNGV. In DNA form, the CDR3 reads TGTGCCAGCAAGGGGGATCGGAGTGAAGCTTTCTTT. Its protein is CASKGDRSEAFF. The full variable domain, in which reference TRBV11-2 and TRBJ1-1 provide the parts outside the CDR3, is EAGVAQSPRYKIIEKRQSVAFWCNPISGHATLYWYQQILGQGPKLLIQFQNNGVVDDSQLPKDRFSAERLKGVDSTLKIQPAKLEDSAVYLCASKGDRSEAFFGQGTRLTVV.

This chain joins TRBV9 and TRBJ1-4, with D possibly being TRBD1 (6 bases). The germline V gene has CDR1 SGDLS and CDR2 YYNGEE. Trimming stripped 4 bases from V and 4 bases from J, with 11 bases between. This CDR3 comprises 14 residues. The CDR3 loop is CASSRTGFNEKLFF. DNA of the CDR3: TGTGCCAGCAGCCGTACAGGGTTTAATGAAAAACTGTTTTTT.

Only one count was recorded for this clone. The chain uses TRBV30 and TRBJ2-2, with TRBD2 matching 10 bases. The junction had 6 bases not matched to a gene; V was cut back by 2 bases and J by 6 bases. The CDR3 has 15 amino acids. Germline lookup yields CDR1 GTSNPN and CDR2 SVGIG (reference sequence). This CDR3 reads CAWSFPGTSAGELFF. For the CDR3, the DNA is TGTGCCTGGAGTTTTCCCGGGACTAGCGCCGGGGAGCTGTTTTTT.

This clone occurred many times. The V and J genes are TRBV2 and TRBJ1-2; 7 bases line up with TRBD1. The CDR3 runs to 18 residues. J was trimmed by 0 bases and V by 3 bases; bases with no gene match: 13. Germline CDR1 and CDR2: SNHLY and FYNNEI. CDR3 in DNA: TGTGCCAGCAGTGACTTTTGGACAGGTGACACGCCTAACTATGGCTACACCTTC. It translates to CASSDFWTGDTPNYGYTF.

This chain links TRBV30 with TRBJ2-3, with D perhaps matching TRBD1 (5 bases). Deletions cut 3 bases from V and 3 bases from J, with 13 bases between. The CDR3 runs 14 residues. Germline V gene lookup returns CDR1 GTSNPN and CDR2 SVGIG (reference sequence). CDR3 loop: CAWSPQDKTDTQYF. The CDR3 DNA is TGTGCCTGGAGCCCACAGGACAAGACAGATACGCAGTATTTT.

This clone was counted once. V and J are TRBV5-5 and TRBJ2-7; 8 bases agree with TRBD1. The J segment lost 3 bases and the V segment lost 4 bases, leaving 6 bases of the junction unmatched. This CDR3 region has 14 residues. CDR1 is SGHKS, CDR2 YYEKEE, per germline (reference sequence). The CDR3 region is CASSPAGQGYEQYF. CDR3 coding DNA: TGTGCCAGCAGCCCGGCTGGACAGGGCTACGAGCAGTACTTC.

This chain uses TRBV7-3 with TRBJ2-6; D is unresolved. Looked up from germline, CDR1 is SGHTA and CDR2 is FQGTGA. V was clipped by 2 bases and J by 0 bases, with 11 bases between them. The CDR3 has 17 amino acids. In DNA form, the CDR3 reads TGTGCCAGCAGCTTATACTCGCCCTCCTCTGGGGCCAACGTCCTGACTTTC. It yields the protein CASSLYSPSSGANVLTF.

This sequence joins TRBV7-9 and TRBJ1-2; D gene unclear. CDR1 and CDR2 (germline): SEHNR, FQNEAQ (reference sequence). The ends were cut back, 6 bases at V and 8 bases at J, with 16 bases in the middle. The CDR3 has 13 amino acids. The CDR3 DNA follows: TGTGCCAGCAGACCGGACCGGACTATGGGCTACACCTTC. It yields the protein CASRPDRTMGYTF.

This sequence joins TRBV28 and TRBJ1-6; D remains unclear. Trimming took off 2 bases at V and 9 bases at J, with 8 bases between the two ends. CDR1 and CDR2 from the germline V gene are MDHEN and SYDVKM. CDR3 size: 13 residues. For the CDR3, the DNA is TGTGCCAGCAGTTTAGGTCGGGGTTCACCCCTCCACTTT. Amino acid sequence: CASSLGRGSPLHF.

The chain has TRBV4-2 and TRBJ2-1; weak D call: TRBD1 (6 bases). Trimming left V 4 bases short and J 2 bases short, with 15 bases between. The germline gives CDR1 LGHNA, CDR2 YNFKEQ. This CDR3 has 16 amino acids. The CDR3 nucleotides are TGTGCCAGCAGCCGAGAACGGGACAACGCCTACAATGAGCAGTTCTTC. Residues: CASSRERDNAYNEQFF.

The V call is TRBV9, the J call TRBJ2-5; D possibly corresponds to TRBD2 (8 bases). Germline lookup yields CDR1 SGDLS and CDR2 YYNGEE. The CDR3 spans 15 residues. V was clipped by 1 base and J by 5 bases, with 15 bases between them. CDR3 sequence reads: CASSVSGGQWETQYF. CDR3 bases: TGTGCCAGCAGCGTAAGCGGGGGACAGTGGGAGACCCAGTACTTC.

This chain links TRBV24-1 with TRBJ2-6, with unresolved D. Trimming pared 4 bases from V and 0 bases from J, leaving 3 bases between. Germline loops: CDR1 KGHDR, CDR2 SFDVKD. This CDR3 region has 14 residues. This chain's CDR3 is CATSDHSGANVLTF. The CDR3 nucleotides are TGTGCCACCAGTGACCACTCTGGGGCCAACGTCCTGACTTTC.

The chain recombines TRBV14 with TRBJ2-6; the match to TRBD1 covers 9 bases. The V and J ends lost 8 bases and 0 bases, in that order; junction bases with no gene match: 8. Germline V lookup: CDR1 SGHDN, CDR2 FVKESK. The CDR3 is 17 residues long. CDR3 in DNA: TGTGCCAGCCAACGGACAGGGGTAACCTCTGGGGCCAACGTCCTGACTTTC. Translating it yields CASQRTGVTSGANVLTF.

J is TRBJ1-1 and V is TRBV11-3; D is ambiguous. Trimming pared 5 bases from V and 0 bases from J, leaving 10 bases between. This CDR3 has 14 amino acids. Germline V gene sequence: CDR1 SGHNT, CDR2 YENEEA. The DNA of the CDR3 is TGTGCCAGCAGCCTGAGGGCCATGAACACTGAAGCTTTCTTT. Its protein is CASSLRAMNTEAFF.

The chain carries TRBV29-1 and TRBJ2-5, with D hard to call. V gave up 3 bases and J gave up 1 base, with 9 bases separating them. The CDR3 extends over 13 amino acids. In germline, CDR1 is SQVTM, CDR2 ANQGSEA. CDR3 sequence: CSVDAAGQETQYF. As DNA, the CDR3 is TGCAGCGTTGATGCAGCAGGCCAAGAGACCCAGTACTTC.

The table lists this clone with a few counts. The chain is built from TRBV11-3 and TRBJ2-1; D is possibly TRBD1 (7 bases). CDR1 is SGHNT and CDR2 is YENEEA in the germline V gene. Deletions cut 4 bases from V and 5 bases from J, with 18 bases between. The CDR3 has 16 amino acids. The CDR3 sequence is CASSWGVTGSHNEQFF. CDR3 coding DNA: TGTGCCAGCAGCTGGGGGGTGACAGGGAGTCACAATGAGCAGTTCTTC.

This chain uses TRBV27 with TRBJ2-5; 8 nucleotides align to TRBD1. The CDR3 extends over 14 amino acids. V shed 6 bases, J shed 1 base, and the junction held 4 bases outside the gene matches. CDR1 MNHEY and CDR2 SMNVEV come from the germline V gene (reference sequence). The CDR3 loop is CASRRTGSQETQYF. The CDR3, as DNA: TGTGCCAGCAGAAGGACAGGGAGCCAAGAGACCCAGTACTTC.